This T cell receptor beta chain came from a study of beta chain features in type 1 diabetes. Every bit of the isolated RNA underwent reverse transcription, so sequencing read expressed TCRB transcripts. Assay: immunoSEQ multiplex PCR; the TCRdb copy retains only in-frame clones and omits some. The sample carries roughly 240,000 clones, about 23% recorded once. Comments on this clone: The antigen remains undetermined.

Germline CDR1 and CDR2: SGHTA and FQGNSA. The CDR3 length is 14 residues. Trimming removed 4 bases from V and 4 bases from J, with 14 bases in between. Notes on the study in general: People with Type 1 diabetes carried modestly yet significantly shorter TCRB CDR3s in all four CD4+ subsets.

The rearrangement joins TRBV7-2 to TRBJ2-7; no clear D. The sequence was obtained from a woman aged 25 to 39 with type 1 diabetes. Sequenced material: naive CD4+ T cells from blood. CDR3 sequence: CASSSDPEEYEQYF. As DNA, the CDR3 is TGTGCCAGCAGCTCAGATCCCGAGGAGTACGAGCAGTACTTC.